Shown below are 32 T cell receptor beta chains from a single sample sequenced in a study of control samples from healthy donors and cancer patients. Measured with immunoSEQ multiplex PCR; TCRdb has only the in-frame clones, and not every one. This table has more than 70,000 clones, roughly 91% appearing once. Sequencing input: PBMCs. These receptors all stem from a man aged 60-69 years with lung cancer.

The gene calls are TRBV6-6 and TRBJ2-7; no firm D call. Germline-derived CDR1 and CDR2 are MNHNY and SVGAGI (reference sequence). The germline V and J ends were trimmed by 5 bases and 2 bases, with 10 bases remaining between them. This CDR3 spans 13 amino acids. The CDR3 loop is CASSDRGAYEQYF. In DNA form, the CDR3 reads TGTGCCAGCAGTGACCGAGGAGCCTACGAGCAGTACTTC.

This rearrangement joins TRBV5-1 to TRBJ1-4; 11 nucleotides align to TRBD1. Germline V gene sequence: CDR1 SGHRS, CDR2 YFSETQ. CDR3 size: 16 residues. V gave up 0 bases and J gave up 8 bases; unmatched junction bases: 6. CDR3 DNA: TGCGCCAGCAGCTTGGTGAGGACAGGGGGCATGGAAAAACTGTTTTTT. This sequence encodes CASSLVRTGGMEKLFF.

The rearrangement joins TRBV2 to TRBJ1-1; 8 bases match TRBD1. Germline assignment: CDR1 SNHLY and CDR2 FYNNEI. V lost 7 bases, J lost 8 bases, and 9 bases stayed unmatched. This CDR3 is built from 13 residues. The CDR3 bases are TGTGCCAGCAATTACCAGGGACAGGAGGAAGCTTTCTTT. It specifies CASNYQGQEEAFF.

The V and J genes are TRBV7-9 and TRBJ2-7; TRBD2 matches 11 bases. There are 15 residues in the CDR3. Trimming at V came to 5 bases and at J to 3 bases, leaving 6 bases not matched to a gene. CDR1 is SEHNR, CDR2 FQNEAQ, per germline (reference sequence). The CDR3 region is CASSASSGGDYEQYF. The CDR3 coding sequence is TGTGCCAGCAGCGCAAGTAGCGGGGGGGACTACGAGCAGTACTTC.

The chain recombines TRBV10-3 with TRBJ2-5; the match to TRBD1 covers 9 bases. The CDR3 is 15 residues long. Germline CDR1 reads ENHRY; CDR2 reads SYGVKD. The V segment lost 5 bases and the J segment 5 bases; nucleotides outside the gene matches: 9. CDR3 amino acids: CAISRTGGAGETQYF. The CDR3 nucleotides are TGTGCCATCAGTCGAACAGGGGGCGCTGGGGAGACCCAGTACTTC.

V is TRBV20-1 and J is TRBJ2-1; unclear D gene. The CDR3 covers 11 residues. Trimming left V 7 bases short and J 9 bases short, with 13 bases between. Germline CDR1 reads DFQATT; CDR2 reads SNEGSKA (reference sequence). CDR3 sequence: CSVSGVGEQFF. The CDR3 DNA follows: TGCAGTGTCAGTGGGGTGGGTGAGCAGTTCTTC.

The rearrangement links TRBV29-1 to TRBJ1-1, with 7 bases fitting TRBD1. Germline values: CDR1 SQVTM, CDR2 ANQGSEA. This CDR3 spans 13 amino acids. Losses at the gene ends were 7 bases for V and 0 bases for J; bases not matched to a gene: 5. The CDR3: CSDGTEVNTEAFF. The CDR3 DNA reads as TGCAGCGACGGGACAGAGGTGAACACTGAAGCTTTCTTT.

The chain uses TRBV3-1 (or the pseudogene TRBV3-2) and TRBJ2-4; the D is unclear. This CDR3 region has 12 residues. V gave up 3 bases and J gave up 8 bases, with 8 bases separating them. CDR1 and CDR2 (germline): LGHDT, YNNKEL (reference sequence). The CDR3 DNA reads TGTGCCAGCAGCCATTCAGGAGACATTCAGTACTTC. It translates to CASSHSGDIQYF.

J is TRBJ2-7 and V is TRBV5-4, with D perhaps being TRBD1 or TRBD2 (6 bases each). Germline values: CDR1 SGHNT, CDR2 YYREEE (reference sequence). This CDR3 is built from 17 residues. The V gene lost 2 bases and the J gene lost 3 bases, with 21 bases spanning the gap. CDR3 in amino acids: CASSLGWGAGLLYEQYF. CDR3 coding DNA: TGTGCCAGCAGCTTAGGTTGGGGGGCGGGACTCCTCTACGAGCAGTACTTC.

The chain links TRBV7-2 to TRBJ1-3; D is perhaps TRBD1 (5 bases). Trimming shortened V by 5 bases and J by 2 bases, and 13 bases separated the two germline ends. Per germline, CDR1 SGHTA and CDR2 FQGNSA. The CDR3 is made up of 15 amino acids. Here the CDR3 reads CASSISGTTGNTIYF. The CDR3 coding sequence is TGTGCCAGCAGCATATCAGGGACCACTGGAAACACCATATATTTT.

This clone came up a few times. CDR3 DNA sequence: TGTGCCTTCTGGGGGGGTAACATTCAGTACTTC. Encoded protein: CAFWGGNIQYF. The chain links TRBV30 to TRBJ2-4; 7 bases map to TRBD2. The ends lost 7 bases at V and 7 bases at J; junction bases unmatched: 4. Looked up from germline, CDR1 is GTSNPN and CDR2 is SVGIG (reference sequence). This CDR3 is built from 11 residues. The full variable domain, in which reference TRBV30 and TRBJ2-4 provide the parts outside the CDR3, is SQTIHQWPATLVQPVGSPLSLECTVEGTSNPNLYWYRQAAGRGLQLLFYSVGIGQISSEVPQNLSASRPQDRQFILSSKKLLLSDSGFYLCAFWGGNIQYFGAGTRLSVL.

Comments on this clone: Compared with germline, one end of the junction differs, possibly owing to a read error. This sample also contains other DNA sequences that code for the same CDR3. V gene TRBV30 combines with J gene TRBJ1-1, with TRBD1 matching 9 bases. Germline CDR1 and CDR2: GTSNPN and SVGIG (reference sequence). This CDR3 is built from 12 residues. The CDR3 region is CATQDRGTEAFF. DNA of the CDR3: TGTGCCACCCAGGACAGGGGCACTGAAGCCTTCTTT.

The chain employs TRBV19 and TRBJ2-2; D might be TRBD1 (5 bases). The germline CDR1 and CDR2 sequences are LNHDA and SQIVND (reference sequence). Trimming left V 7 bases short and J 6 bases short, with 6 bases between. The CDR3 is 11 amino acids. The CDR3 DNA is TGTGCCAGTACGACAGCCGGGGAGCTGTTTTTT. It specifies CASTTAGELFF.

The CDR3 sequence is CASSLVWQGGDGYTF. CDR3 in DNA: TGTGCCAGCAGCTTAGTTTGGCAGGGTGGCGATGGCTACACCTTC. The chain has TRBV7-2 and TRBJ1-2; maybe TRBD1 (5 bases). Germline V gives CDR1 SGHTA, CDR2 FQGNSA. Trimming left V 1 base short and J 6 bases short, with 15 bases between. The CDR3 runs 15 residues.

The chain joins TRBV25-1 to TRBJ1-1, with 7 bases that match TRBD1. V was pared by 4 bases and J by 3 bases, with 8 bases of the junction left unmatched. The CDR3 is 15 amino acids. Germline CDR1 reads MGHDK; CDR2 reads SYGVNS. The CDR3: CASSAQGQGDTEAFF. The CDR3, as DNA: TGTGCCAGCAGTGCCCAGGGTCAGGGGGACACTGAAGCTTTCTTT.

The chain employs TRBV18 and TRBJ1-1; 9 nucleotides align to TRBD1. Germline V gene lookup returns CDR1 KGHSH and CDR2 LQKENI. V was clipped by 3 bases and J by 4 bases; unmatched bases: 3. The CDR3 loop spans 14 amino acids. In DNA, the CDR3 is TGTGCCAGCTCACCTACAGGGGGCACCACTGAAGCTTTCTTT. Translating it yields CASSPTGGTTEAFF.

The chain has TRBV9 and TRBJ1-4; D call uncertain. Germline CDR1 SGDLS, CDR2 YYNGEE. Trimming left V 0 bases short and J 11 bases short, with 14 bases between. This CDR3 has 14 amino acids. CDR3 coding DNA: TGTGCCAGCAGCGTAGACACCTCTGGAGGGAAACTGTTTTTT. Protein sequence: CASSVDTSGGKLFF.

This chain connects TRBV7-8 to TRBJ2-5; TRBD2 might be the D (5 bases). Trimming stripped 1 base from V and 2 bases from J, with 11 bases between. The CDR3 spans 15 residues. Germline-derived CDR1 and CDR2 are SGHVS and FQNEAQ. CDR3 DNA sequence: TGTGCCAGCAGCTTAGGGGCGGGTCGACAAGAGACCCAGTACTTC. This sequence encodes CASSLGAGRQETQYF.

V and J are TRBV11-2 and TRBJ1-4; no reliable D call. The CDR3 consists of 14 residues. Germline V gene data show CDR1 as SGHAT and CDR2 as FQNNGV. V shed 3 bases and J shed 0 bases, with 5 bases lying between them. DNA of the CDR3: TGTGCCAGCAGCTTTTGGGCAACTAATGAAAAACTGTTTTTT. Translating it yields CASSFWATNEKLFF. The variable domain in full, with the rest retrieved from reference TRBV11-2 and TRBJ1-4, is EAGVAQSPRYKIIEKRQSVAFWCNPISGHATLYWYQQILGQGPKLLIQFQNNGVVDDSQLPKDRFSAERLKGVDSTLKIQPAKLEDSAVYLCASSFWATNEKLFFGSGTQLSVL.

The chain employs TRBV3-1 (or the pseudogene TRBV3-2) and TRBJ2-3; 8 bases are a match to TRBD1. Germline V gene lookup returns CDR1 LGHDT and CDR2 YNNKEL (reference sequence). The CDR3 runs to 16 residues. V lost 4 bases, J lost 4 bases, and 10 bases stayed unmatched. CDR3 DNA sequence: TGTGCCAGCAGCCTCACGGGACAGGTATTCGCAGATACGCAGTATTTT. Protein sequence: CASSLTGQVFADTQYF.

This clone came up once. The chain links TRBV5-4 to TRBJ2-3; 7 bases are shared with TRBD2. Germline CDR1 reads SGHNT; CDR2 reads YYREEE (reference sequence). V lost 5 bases and J lost 5; bases outside the gene matches: 8. CDR3 length: 14 amino acids. CDR3 sequence reads: CASSLSGAGDTQYF. The CDR3 DNA sequence: TGTGCCAGCAGTCTCAGCGGGGCGGGAGATACGCAGTATTTT.

This chain links TRBV15 with TRBJ1-2; D may be TRBD1 (6 bases). Per germline, CDR1 LNHNV and CDR2 YYDKDF (reference sequence). V was pared by 3 bases and J by 3 bases, with 14 bases between. The CDR3 consists of 15 residues. CDR3 DNA sequence: TGTGCCACCAGCAGCTCGAGGGGGGTCCACTATGGCTACACCTTC. This gives the protein CATSSSRGVHYGYTF.

The gene calls are TRBV5-1 and TRBJ2-2; 13 bases map to TRBD2. This CDR3 is 17 amino acids long. Germline V CDR1 and CDR2: SGHRS, YFSETQ. V was pared by 4 bases and J by 3 bases, with 6 bases of the junction left unmatched. The CDR3 sequence is CASSDPGLAGDTGELFF. The CDR3 bases are TGCGCCAGCAGCGATCCCGGACTAGCGGGGGACACCGGGGAGCTGTTTTTT. Full variable domain (missing parts from reference TRBV5-1 and TRBJ2-2): KAGVTQTPRYLIKTRGQQVTLSCSPISGHRSVSWYQQTPGQGLQFLFEYFSETQRNKGNFPGRFSGRQFSNSRSEMNVSTLELGDSALYLCASSDPGLAGDTGELFFGEGSRLTVL.

V is TRBV12-5 and J is TRBJ1-5; a weak D match, TRBD1 (6 bases). The CDR3 runs to 17 residues. The germline CDR1 and CDR2 sequences are LGHNT and FRNRAP. Deletions cut 1 base from V and 6 bases from J, with 19 bases between. Here the CDR3 reads CASGLDPRGRGSQPQHF. The CDR3 nucleotides are TGTGCTAGTGGTTTGGACCCCAGGGGTAGAGGGAGTCAGCCCCAGCATTTT.

The gene calls are TRBV4-1 and TRBJ1-6; 7 positions agree with TRBD1. J lost 7 bases, V lost 1 base, and 1 base had no gene match. The CDR3 length is 14 residues. In germline, CDR1 is MGHRA, CDR2 YSYEKL. Written as DNA, the CDR3 is TGCGCCAGCAGCCAAGGACAGGGAAATTCACCCCTCCACTTT. Amino acid sequence: CASSQGQGNSPLHF.

The chain recombines TRBV2 with TRBJ1-6, with TRBD1 as a possible D gene (5 bases). Trimming left V 3 bases short and J 5 bases short, with 11 bases between. CDR3 size: 15 residues. Germline V gene lookup returns CDR1 SNHLY and CDR2 FYNNEI. CDR3 amino acids: CASSEWGMNNSPLHF. The CDR3 coding sequence is TGTGCCAGCAGTGAGTGGGGGATGAATAATTCACCCCTCCACTTT.

The chain is built from TRBV7-3 and TRBJ2-3; D unresolved. The V end lost 3 bases, the J end lost 0 bases, and 7 bases lay between the germline ends. This CDR3 has 14 amino acids. Germline lookup yields CDR1 SGHTA and CDR2 FQGTGA. CDR3 residues: CASSFGSSTDTQYF. The CDR3 DNA reads TGTGCCAGCAGCTTCGGATCTAGCACAGATACGCAGTATTTT.

This clone was seen a handful of times. This sequence joins TRBV6-5 and TRBJ1-1; D is unresolved. The germline V gene has CDR1 MNHEY and CDR2 SVGAGI. The V gene lost 0 bases and the J gene lost 11 bases, with 16 bases spanning the gap. The CDR3 sequence is 14 residues long. The CDR3 DNA is TGTGCCAGCAGTTACTCTCAGGTACCACAGAAGGCTTTCTTT. This codes for CASSYSQVPQKAFF.

The chain has TRBV18 and TRBJ1-5, with 8 bases identical to TRBD1. Per germline, CDR1 KGHSH and CDR2 LQKENI. The CDR3 runs 15 residues. V dropped 3 bases and J dropped 6; count of bases not matched to a gene: 7. CDR3 sequence (DNA): TGTGCCAGCTCACCTCAGGGGGCGCAAGGTCAGCCCCAGCATTTT. It encodes CASSPQGAQGQPQHF.

The rearrangement links TRBV24-1 to TRBJ1-5; 7 positions agree with TRBD1. After removal of 4 bases from V and 4 bases from J, the junction contained 9 bases not matched to a gene. The length of the CDR3 is 16 residues. CDR1 is KGHDR and CDR2 is SFDVKD in the germline V gene. CDR3 nucleotides: TGTGCCACCAGTGACCCGAGACAGGGTCGGAATCAGCCCCAGCATTTT. Amino acid sequence: CATSDPRQGRNQPQHF.

The V call is TRBV29-1, the J call TRBJ1-2; D not resolved. The CDR3 sequence is 13 residues long. The V gene's germline CDR1 is SQVTM and CDR2 ANQGSEA. The ends were cut back, 3 bases at V and 4 bases at J, with 12 bases in the middle. The CDR3: CSVEGRLGYGYTF. In DNA, the CDR3 is TGCAGCGTTGAGGGTAGGCTCGGCTATGGCTACACCTTC.

This chain uses TRBV18 with TRBJ2-3; D may match TRBD1 or TRBD2 (5 bases each). The V end was cut by 3 bases, the J end by 6 bases, with 10 bases between. Germline V gives CDR1 KGHSH, CDR2 LQKENI. The CDR3 runs 13 residues. The CDR3 spells CASSPEGRDTQYF. The CDR3 DNA reads as TGTGCCAGCTCACCCGAGGGGCGGGATACGCAGTATTTT.